This T cell receptor beta chain is from a study of blood T cell repertoires in COVID-19. Overall study: Spain, Italy and the United States supplied samples that represented acute and convalescent COVID-19. The analysed material was cDNA or gDNA that came from T cells, B-cell-depleted T cells, or PBMCs.

Participants were aged about 18 to 95 years, lived in 20 to 30 US areas, and enrolled virtually. Before being deemed recovered, Cohort 3 donors had two negative PCRs, clearance, or symptom resolution. With 0 bases removed from V and 6 bases from J, the gap between germline ends came to 9 bases. The CDR3 is 14 residues long. Germline-derived CDR1 and CDR2 are LGHDT and YNNKEL (reference sequence). Using immunoSEQ multiplex PCR, the repertoire was profiled, and TCRdb retains in-frame clones only, with some absent. This table holds roughly 150,000 clones, around four fifths found once. V gene TRBV3-1 (or the pseudogene TRBV3-2) combines with J gene TRBJ2-1; D not certain. This sequence originates from a middle-aged woman who had recovered from COVID-19. The source material was PBMCs or T cells enriched from blood (not recorded which). The CDR3 DNA follows: TGTGCCAGCAGCCAAGATATGAGCGTCAATGAGCAGTTCTTC. Translated, it gives CASSQDMSVNEQFF.